These 17 T cell receptor beta chains were all obtained from the same sample, sequenced in a study of shared clonotypes between healthy human individuals. This table comes from immunoSEQ multiplex PCR, and its TCRdb copy is limited to in-frame clones, with some not included. The sample consists of 2 million to 2.5 million clones, roughly 95% of them appearing once. Specimen: naive CD4+ T cells sorted from blood. Subset of the sample: CD45RA+ positively selected. The source is a man aged 18-30 years in good health.

As for this clone: Other DNA sequences in the same sample also yield this CDR3. The CDR3 nucleotides are TGTGCCAGCAGTGAAGTTAACACTGAAGCTTTCTTT. Its translation: CASSEVNTEAFF. The chain couples TRBV6-1 to TRBJ1-1; D not resolved. V was cut by 1 base and J by 2 bases, with 2 bases left in between. Germline values: CDR1 MNHNS, CDR2 SASEGT. The CDR3 has 12 residues.

This clone appeared once. This chain links TRBV9 with TRBJ2-1; D assignment may be TRBD1 or TRBD2 (6 bases each). The CDR3 sequence is 18 residues long. Trimming removed 0 bases from V and 1 base from J, with 17 bases in between. Germline-derived CDR1 and CDR2 are SGDLS and YYNGEE. CDR3 protein: CASSVAIQGGSSYNEQFF. The CDR3 DNA follows: TGTGCCAGCAGCGTAGCTATACAGGGAGGTAGTTCCTACAATGAGCAGTTCTTC.

V gene TRBV28 combines with J gene TRBJ1-5; possibly TRBD1 for D (6 bases). The CDR3 runs 15 residues. V shed 5 bases and J shed 2 bases, with 13 bases lying between them. The germline gives CDR1 MDHEN, CDR2 SYDVKM. The CDR3 sequence: CASSEGERGNQPQHF. CDR3 DNA: TGTGCCAGCAGTGAGGGGGAAAGGGGCAATCAGCCCCAGCATTTT.

A word on this clone: Distinct nucleotide sequences in the sample also encode this CDR3. The gene calls are TRBV11-2 and TRBJ2-1, with 8 positions matching TRBD2. This CDR3 has 16 residues. Unmatched junction bases numbered 6, after V lost 5 bases and J lost 0 bases. The germline V gene has CDR1 SGHAT and CDR2 FQNNGV. CDR3 nucleotides: TGTGCCAGCAGCACTGTAGCGGGGAGCTCCTACAATGAGCAGTTCTTC. It is translated as CASSTVAGSSYNEQFF. Full variable domain (remainder filled in from reference TRBV11-2 and TRBJ2-1): EAGVAQSPRYKIIEKRQSVAFWCNPISGHATLYWYQQILGQGPKLLIQFQNNGVVDDSQLPKDRFSAERLKGVDSTLKIQPAKLEDSAVYLCASSTVAGSSYNEQFFGPGTRLTVL.

The V call is TRBV10-3, the J call TRBJ2-7; D is perhaps TRBD1 (5 bases). The V gene lost 2 bases and the J gene lost 5 bases, with 13 bases spanning the gap. Germline V gene data show CDR1 as ENHRY and CDR2 as SYGVKD. The CDR3 covers 14 residues. The CDR3 coding sequence is TGTGCCATCAGTGAGGCGGCAGGGTCCCACGAGCAGTACTTC. As protein: CAISEAAGSHEQYF.

The V call is TRBV6-6, the J call TRBJ1-6; 8 positions agree with TRBD1. CDR1 and CDR2 from the germline V gene are MNHNY and SVGAGI (reference sequence). V gave up 6 bases and J gave up 10 bases; unmatched junction bases: 8. The CDR3 contains 14 residues. As DNA, the CDR3 is TGTGCCAGCAGACCTACAGGGGGAAACTCACCCCTCCACTTT. As protein: CASRPTGGNSPLHF.

J is TRBJ2-2 and V is TRBV7-8; D not certain. V was cut by 5 bases and J by 0 bases, with 13 bases left in between. Per germline, CDR1 SGHVS and CDR2 FQNEAQ. The CDR3 loop spans 16 amino acids. The CDR3 spells CASSPTDRTNTGELFF. CDR3 nucleotide sequence: TGTGCCAGCAGCCCTACAGACCGGACGAACACCGGGGAGCTGTTTTTT. Full variable domain (rest looked up from reference TRBV7-8 and TRBJ2-2): GAGVSQSPRYKVAKRGQDVALRCDPISGHVSLFWYQQALGQGPEFLTYFQNEAQLDKSGLPSDRFFAERPEGSVSTLKIQRTQQEDSAVYLCASSPTDRTNTGELFFGEGSRLTVL.

The V call is TRBV7-2, the J call TRBJ2-7; TRBD2 matches 8 bases. Germline lookup yields CDR1 SGHTA and CDR2 FQGNSA. V gave up 3 bases and J gave up 2 bases; unmatched junction bases: 9. This CDR3 is built from 16 residues. The chain's CDR3 is CASSFYTAGGAYEQYF. CDR3 coding DNA: TGTGCCAGCAGCTTTTACACGGCGGGAGGAGCCTACGAGCAGTACTTC.

The chain is built from TRBV6-1 and TRBJ2-7; D unclear. Trimming took off 7 bases at V and 4 bases at J, with 14 bases between the two ends. The CDR3 length is 13 residues. Germline lookup yields CDR1 MNHNS and CDR2 SASEGT. The chain's CDR3 is CASTLDGLYEQYF. The DNA for the CDR3 is TGTGCCAGCACCCTAGACGGTTTGTACGAGCAGTACTTC.

Remarks on this clone: The junction departs from germline at one end; a sequencing error may be responsible. The chain is built from TRBV11-3 and TRBJ2-1; 7 nucleotides line up with TRBD1. CDR3 length equals 13 residues. In germline, CDR1 is SGHNT, CDR2 YENEEA. The chain's CDR3 is CASSLGDSSPSVF. CDR3 DNA: TGTGCCAGCAGCTTAGGGGACAGCTCACCCTCGGTCTTC.

The chain uses TRBV18 and TRBJ2-3; 7 positions agree with TRBD1. V trimming: 4 bases; J trimming: 3 bases; junction bases outside the gene matches: 4. Per the germline V gene, CDR1 is KGHSH and CDR2 is LQKENI. This CDR3 region has 14 residues. CDR3 sequence reads: CASSRQGKTDTQYF. CDR3 nucleotide sequence: TGTGCCAGCTCACGACAGGGAAAGACAGATACGCAGTATTTT.

The rearrangement joins TRBV4-1 to TRBJ1-6; D gene uncertain. With 1 base removed from V and 9 bases from J, the gap between germline ends came to 10 bases. The CDR3 contains 14 residues. Looked up from germline, CDR1 is MGHRA and CDR2 is YSYEKL. The CDR3 spells CASSQGTALSPLHF. The CDR3 DNA follows: TGCGCCAGCAGCCAAGGGACGGCGCTTTCACCCCTCCACTTT.

The chain uses TRBV5-1 and TRBJ2-3; TRBD1 is a possible D gene (6 bases). Germline CDR1 SGHRS, CDR2 YFSETQ. V gave up 0 bases and J gave up 1 base, with 9 bases separating them. The CDR3 sequence is 15 residues long. CDR3 in DNA: TGCGCCAGCAGCTTGGTCAACAGGGGCACAGATACGCAGTATTTT. It yields the protein CASSLVNRGTDTQYF.

This chain connects TRBV16 to TRBJ1-1; D gene uncertain. Germline CDR1 KGHSY, CDR2 FQNENV. Trimming took 7 bases from V and 6 from J, leaving 18 bases between them. This CDR3 is 14 amino acids long. CDR3 DNA: TGTGCCAGCACCAAACTCGGCGAGGCCTCTGAAGCTTTCTTT. Protein product: CASTKLGEASEAFF.

This clone was seen once. The chain uses TRBV28 and TRBJ2-3, with D possibly being TRBD1 or TRBD2 (7 bases each). The V gene's germline CDR1 is MDHEN and CDR2 SYDVKM. Trimming removed 5 bases at V and 4 bases at J, with 19 bases between. There are 16 residues in the CDR3. The CDR3 region is CASSPPRGRGPDTQYF. The CDR3 coding sequence is TGTGCCAGCAGTCCCCCGCGGGGGAGGGGGCCAGATACGCAGTATTTT.

The genes are TRBV18 and TRBJ2-7; possible D gene TRBD1, 6 bases. Trimming stripped 6 bases from V and 0 bases from J, with 21 bases between. This CDR3 comprises 17 residues. Germline V gives CDR1 KGHSH, CDR2 LQKENI. CDR3 in DNA: TGTGCCAGCTCGCCGCTAACTCCGGGACATATCTCCTACGAGCAGTACTTC. It codes for CASSPLTPGHISYEQYF.

The CDR3 protein is CASSGPISSGGYNEQFF. The CDR3 DNA reads TGTGCCAGCAGTGGTCCTATATCTAGCGGGGGGTACAATGAGCAGTTCTTC. The chain combines TRBV6-4 with TRBJ2-1, with 11 bases identical to TRBD2. The CDR3 has 17 amino acids. The V and J ends lost 4 bases and 4 bases, in that order; junction bases with no gene match: 9. Germline V CDR1 and CDR2: MRHNA, SNTAGT.